The rows below give T cell receptor beta chains drawn from one sample of a study of blood T cell repertoires in COVID-19. Here immunoSEQ multiplex PCR was the method, and the copy in TCRdb shows in-frame clones only, minus some. Seen here are 200,000 to 250,000 clones, approximately 86% observed once, and the top ten hold approximately 5.7%. The specimen was peripheral blood. The origin of the receptors is a human donor in a cohort sampled during active COVID-19. Each CDR3 is given with its conserved first and last residue. A D gene is named only where the DNA matches it firmly. Expanded clones get a size class; other rows say once, few or many, or leave the size out.

d_call	j_call	clone_size	v_call	cdr3_nt	cdr3_aa
NA	TRBJ2-1	NA	TRBV7-9	TGTGCCAGCAGCCTAGTGGGCGGGCCAAACAATGAGCAGTTCTTC	CASSLVGGPNNEQFF
NA	TRBJ2-1	NA	TRBV5-1	TGCGCCAGCAGCTTGGCCGGAGAAGTACTCCAGTTCTTC	CASSLAGEVLQFF
TRBD2	TRBJ2-3	NA	TRBV14	TGTGCCAGCAGCCAAGATCTTGGGCGGGGGGGGCCAGATACGCAGTATTTT	CASSQDLGRGGPDTQYF
TRBD2	TRBJ2-3	NA	TRBV5-1	TGCGCCAGCAGCCCCGGACTAGCGGGAGCCACAGATACGCAGTATTTT	CASSPGLAGATDTQYF
NA	TRBJ1-2	few	TRBV5-4	TGTGCCAGCAGCTTGGTAGGGAGGGAAGGCTACACCTTC	CASSLVGREGYTF
NA	TRBJ2-1	NA	TRBV5-1	TGCGCCAGCAGCTTGGAAGCGGTGATCTCCTACAATGAGCAGTTCTTC	CASSLEAVISYNEQFF
NA	TRBJ1-5	NA	TRBV12-3/TRBV12-4	TGTGCCAGCAGTTTCGAGCAGGCTCAGCCCCAGCATTTT	CASSFEQAQPQHF
NA	TRBJ2-2	NA	TRBV7-2	TGTGCCAGCAGCCGGCAGGGCGACACCGGGGAGCTGTTTTTT	CASSRQGDTGELFF
TRBD1	TRBJ1-1	NA	TRBV6-6	TGTGCCACCTCAAGACAGGGGGACACTGAAGCTTTCTTT	CATSRQGDTEAFF
NA	TRBJ2-5	NA	TRBV11-1	TGTGCCAGCAGCCCGGGGATGACGACGAGGGAAGAGACCCAGTACTTC	CASSPGMTTREETQYF
NA	TRBJ1-2	NA	TRBV4-1	TGCGCCAGCAGCCAAATTCACCCTCCTCGCGCCCCATATGGCTACACCTTC	CASSQIHPPRAPYGYTF
TRBD2	TRBJ2-1	once	TRBV5-8	TGTGCCAGCAGCTTTGTCCAGCGGGGGAACAATGAGCAGTTCTTC	CASSFVQRGNNEQFF
TRBD1	TRBJ2-1	NA	TRBV12-3/TRBV12-4	TGTGCCAGCAATAGACAGGGGGGTGAGCAGTTCTTC	CASNRQGGEQFF
NA	TRBJ2-1	NA	TRBV6-5	TGTGCCAGCAGCTATGAGGGCAGGAGTTACAATGAGCAGTTCTTC	CASSYEGRSYNEQFF
NA	TRBJ2-1	NA	TRBV5-1	TGCGCCTCTGGGGCACTTAGCTCCTACAATGAGCAGTTCTTC	CASGALSSYNEQFF
TRBD2	TRBJ2-3	NA	TRBV7-9	TGTGCCAGCAGCTTAGCGCAGAGGGGACTAGCGGGAGGAGATACGCAGTATTTT	CASSLAQRGLAGGDTQYF
TRBD2	TRBJ2-5	NA	TRBV15	TGTGCCACCAGCAGAGATTCATTAGCGGGGGGATACCAAGAGACCCAGTACTTC	CATSRDSLAGGYQETQYF
NA	TRBJ2-2	few	TRBV7-7	TGTGCTAGCAGCTCCGGGACACCCAACACCGGGGAGCTGTTTTTT	CASSSGTPNTGELFF
NA	TRBJ2-7	few	TRBV27	TGTGCCAGCAGTTCCTCGAGCTCCTACGAGCAGTACTTC	CASSSSSSYEQYF
TRBD1	TRBJ2-7	NA	TRBV5-5	TGTGCCAGCAGCTTGGCCTACGGACAGGCCTACGAGCAGTACTTC	CASSLAYGQAYEQYF
TRBD1	TRBJ2-7	NA	TRBV27	TGTGCCAGCAGTTTATCTCGGGACAGGGGGCGGTTGGGCGAGCAGTACTTC	CASSLSRDRGRLGEQYF
TRBD2	TRBJ2-1	NA	TRBV9	TGTGCCAGCAGCGTAGTGCCTAGCGGGCTTGGGAATGAGCAGTTCTTC	CASSVVPSGLGNEQFF
NA	TRBJ1-4	NA	TRBV6-5	TGTGCCAGCAGTATTGGACAGCCGGAAAAACTGTTTTTT	CASSIGQPEKLFF
NA	TRBJ1-1	NA	TRBV5-1	TGCGCCAGCAGCTTTGAAGGGGAACGCGCAGCTTTCTTT	CASSFEGERAAFF
TRBD1	TRBJ1-2	NA	TRBV10-3	TGTGCCATCAGTGGGGACAGGGGAGGTGGCTACACCTTC	CAISGDRGGGYTF
TRBD1	TRBJ1-2	NA	TRBV7-8	TGTGCCAGCAGGGGCGGGACAGCTGCTAACTATGGCTACACCTTC	CASRGGTAANYGYTF
TRBD2	TRBJ2-4	NA	TRBV3-1/TRBV3-2	TGTGCCAGCAGCCCGACCGGGAGGGGAGTCGCCAAAAACATTCAGTACTTC	CASSPTGRGVAKNIQYF
NA	TRBJ2-3	once	TRBV28	TGTGCCAGCAGTTTATCGGGGAAAACAGATACGCAGTATTTT	CASSLSGKTDTQYF
NA	TRBJ2-7	NA	TRBV10-3	TGTGCCATCAGTGAATCAGGGTCCTACGAGCAGTACTTC	CAISESGSYEQYF
TRBD1	TRBJ1-2	NA	TRBV3-1/TRBV3-2	TGTGCCAGCAGCCCGCGACAGGGATTCGGCTATGGCTACACCTTC	CASSPRQGFGYGYTF
TRBD1	TRBJ2-7	many	TRBV29-1	TGCAGCGCCCGCCCCGGACAGGGTCAGCAGTACTTC	CSARPGQGQQYF
TRBD2	TRBJ2-3	NA	TRBV30	TGTGCCTGGAGTAAAACCCGGACTAGCGGGGTCACAGATACGCAGTATTTT	CAWSKTRTSGVTDTQYF
NA	TRBJ2-7	NA	TRBV5-6	TGTGCCAGCAGCGGGGGCCCCTACGAGCAGTACTTC	CASSGGPYEQYF
NA	TRBJ2-7	NA	TRBV6-5	TGTGCCAGCGCCCGGGACTTCCTCGCCTACGAGCAGTACTTC	CASARDFLAYEQYF
NA	TRBJ2-7	NA	TRBV7-9	TGTGCCAGCAGCTTCAGCGCCTACGAGCAGTACTTC	CASSFSAYEQYF
NA	TRBJ2-7	NA	TRBV18	TGTGCCAGCTCACCTAACATTTTAGGAACAGGGTCCTACGAGCAGTACTTC	CASSPNILGTGSYEQYF
NA	TRBJ1-3	NA	TRBV6-1	TGTGCCAGCAGTGAAGGGGCGCTATTCTCTGGAAACACCATATATTTT	CASSEGALFSGNTIYF
NA	TRBJ2-5	NA	TRBV30	TGTGCCTGGAACCGGGGGGCACAAGAGACCCAGTACTTC	CAWNRGAQETQYF
TRBD1	TRBJ1-5	few	TRBV4-1	TGCGCCAGCAGCCAACGGACAGGGGGAGTGCAGCCCCAGCATTTT	CASSQRTGGVQPQHF
NA	TRBJ1-2	NA	TRBV14	TGTGCCAGCAGCCAAGGTACAGGCCACTATGGCTACACCTTC	CASSQGTGHYGYTF
NA	TRBJ2-7	few	TRBV10-1	TGCGCCAGCAGTGGGACGACAGGCTACGAGCAGTACTTC	CASSGTTGYEQYF
NA	TRBJ1-2	NA	TRBV15	TGTGCCACCAGCAGAGATCATGGCAGGACTAACTATGGCTACACCTTC	CATSRDHGRTNYGYTF
NA	TRBJ1-5	many	TRBV13	TGTGCCAGCAGCATCCGACAGGACCTCAATCAGCCCCAGCATTTT	CASSIRQDLNQPQHF
NA	TRBJ1-5	NA	TRBV7-2	TGTGCCAGCAGCTTAGACAGGATGAGCAATCAGCCCCAGCATTTT	CASSLDRMSNQPQHF
NA	TRBJ2-3	many	TRBV5-1	TGCGCCAGCAGCACCACAGGGACAGATACGCAGTATTTT	CASSTTGTDTQYF
NA	TRBJ1-2	few	TRBV6-5	TGTGCCAGCCTTGGGGCAGGGAGGGACTATGGCTACACCTTC	CASLGAGRDYGYTF
NA	TRBJ1-1	once	TRBV6-5	TGTGCCAGCAACTACACTGAAGCTTTCTTT	CASNYTEAFF
NA	TRBJ1-2	many	TRBV2	TGTGCCAGCACCCACCGGACAGAATATGGCTACACCTTC	CASTHRTEYGYTF
NA	TRBJ1-1	NA	TRBV10-1	TGCGCCAGCAGTGTCGGGGGGATAACTGAAGCTTTCTTT	CASSVGGITEAFF
TRBD1	TRBJ1-4	NA	TRBV3-1/TRBV3-2	TGTGCCAGCAGCCAAGATCAGGGGGCTAATGAAAAACTGTTTTTT	CASSQDQGANEKLFF
NA	TRBJ1-1	NA	TRBV6-5	TGTGCCAGCAGCCAGCCAGGGTTCGCTGAAGCTTTCTTT	CASSQPGFAEAFF
NA	TRBJ1-6	NA	TRBV28	TGTGCCAGCAGTCTCCCCGGGCAGGGGCTGGTCAATTCACCCCTCCACTTT	CASSLPGQGLVNSPLHF
NA	TRBJ1-1	once	TRBV9	TGTGCCAGCAGCGTATTCCCAAGGGGCGCGAACACTGAAGCTTTCTTT	CASSVFPRGANTEAFF
TRBD2	TRBJ2-7	NA	TRBV11-2	TGTGCCAGCAGCCCATGGGGGGGATCCTACGAGCAGTACTTC	CASSPWGGSYEQYF
NA	TRBJ1-5	NA	TRBV19	TGTGCCAGTAGTCCTCGACAGACCGCAAGCAATCAGCCCCAGCATTTT	CASSPRQTASNQPQHF
TRBD2	TRBJ2-7	NA	TRBV20-1	TGCAGTGCTAGTGAGGTCGGTAGCGGGGTCTACGAGCAGTACTTC	CSASEVGSGVYEQYF
TRBD2	TRBJ2-5	NA	TRBV3-1/TRBV3-2	TGTGCCAGCAGCCACGGGACTAGGGGGGAGACCCAGTACTTC	CASSHGTRGETQYF
NA	TRBJ2-2	NA	TRBV19	TGTGCCAGTAGTATAGCGGATAGGAGGACCGGGGAGCTGTTTTTT	CASSIADRRTGELFF
NA	TRBJ2-2	NA	TRBV5-4	TGTGCCAGCAGCCAAAACAGGGATAGTAACACCGGGGAGCTGTTTTTT	CASSQNRDSNTGELFF